The clone carrying this T cell receptor (beta chain) was counted between two and nine times. Antigen unknown. The data stem from a study of T-cell memory formation after mild COVID-19. Study at large: Largely donor-specific TCR clusters were found. The study's findings and limits: Pre-infection memory harbored some responding clones, suggesting cross-reactive memory joined. CD4+ bias marked clones expanding day 15 to 37, unlike balanced contracting clones. Of the contracting clones, CD4+ ones lay mainly in CM and EM, and CD8+ ones in EMRA.

CDR3 size: 14 residues. The ends were cut back, 6 bases at V and 3 bases at J, with 12 bases in the middle. The germline gives CDR1 SGHAT, CDR2 FQNNGV. TCRdb itself ran the 5' RACE reads through MiXCR, one entry per CDR3 protein. The sample includes about 340,000 distinct CDR3 sequences, around 15% of them seen just once. The TCR sequence derives from a man aged 18 to 30 who had mild COVID-19 (a few samples of this study predate the infection). Cell type and time point are not known. The V gene is TRBV11-2, the J gene TRBJ1-5; no definite D call. Input material: PBMCs or a T cell subset sorted from them (not recorded which). This CDR3 is CASSERPYNQPQHF. CDR3 in DNA: TGTGCCAGCAGTGAGAGGCCGTACAATCAGCCCCAGCATTTT.